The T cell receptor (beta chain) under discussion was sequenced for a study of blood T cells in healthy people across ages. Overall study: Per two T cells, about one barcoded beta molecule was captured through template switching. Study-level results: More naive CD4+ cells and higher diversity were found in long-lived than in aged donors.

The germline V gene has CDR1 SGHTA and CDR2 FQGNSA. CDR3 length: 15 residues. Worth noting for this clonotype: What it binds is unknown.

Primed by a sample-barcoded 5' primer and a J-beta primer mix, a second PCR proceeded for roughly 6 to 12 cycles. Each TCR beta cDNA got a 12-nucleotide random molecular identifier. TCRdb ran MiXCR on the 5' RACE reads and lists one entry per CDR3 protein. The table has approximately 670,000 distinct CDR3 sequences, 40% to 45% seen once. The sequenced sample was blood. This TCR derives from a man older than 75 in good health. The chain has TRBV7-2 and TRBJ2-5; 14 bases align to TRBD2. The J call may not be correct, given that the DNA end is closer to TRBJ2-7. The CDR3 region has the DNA TGTGCCAGCAGGCCCCCCGGACTAGCGGGGGGCGAGCAGTACTTC. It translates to CASRPPGLAGGEQYF.